This TCR beta chain is drawn from a study of a mutant IDH1 vaccine in newly diagnosed glioma. Regarding this clone: Its antigen is unidentified.

Clones were read by immunoSEQ multiplex PCR, and TCRdb kept only the in-frame ones, dropping some. The sample lists about 68,000 clones, 84% occurring once. As to time point: week 35, safety follow-up. Doses consisted of 300 ug of mutant IDH1 20-mer peptide each, paired with topical imiquimod. This CDR3 is built from 12 residues. V was cut by 0 bases and J by 8 bases, with 5 bases left in between. Germline CDR1 reads LGHNA; CDR2 reads YSLEER. The sample consisted of PBMCs, taken from a glioma patient whose treatment included an IDH1 peptide vaccine. The TCR comes from a man aged 18-30 years with glioma. The chain combines TRBV4-3 with TRBJ2-1; D is undetermined. The CDR3 bases are TGCGCCAGCAGCCAAGATGGGGATGAGCAGTTCTTC. It yields the protein CASSQDGDEQFF.